Below are 7 T cell receptor beta chains sequenced from a single sample in a study of identical twins. TCRdb redid the calling of the 5' RACE reads with MiXCR, one entry per CDR3 protein. The sample yields under 350,000 distinct CDR3 sequences, just under 9.5% seen once. The same sample was also studied in work on yellow fever vaccine responses in identical twins.

The sample consisted of CD8+ T cells sorted from blood. These TCRs come from a woman aged 18 to 35 in good health.

The rearrangement joins TRBV12-3 or TRBV12-4 to TRBJ1-4; D ambiguous. CDR3 length: 14 amino acids. V gave up 6 bases and J gave up 5 bases, with 13 bases separating them. CDR3 DNA sequence: TGTGCCAGCAGCCCCTTGCAGATGAATGAAAAACTGTTTTTT. Its protein is CASSPLQMNEKLFF.

The CDR3 loop reads CASSQGRTLPTYEQYF. The CDR3 coding sequence is TGTGCCAGCAGCCAGGGACGGACACTACCAACCTACGAGCAGTACTTC. The rearrangement links TRBV7-9 to TRBJ2-7; D could derive from TRBD1 or TRBD2 (5 bases each). Between the trimmed V and J ends, which lost 5 bases and 2 bases, there was a span of 19 bases. The CDR3 has 16 amino acids. Germline CDR1 is SEHNR and CDR2 is FQNEAQ (reference sequence).

The table lists this clonotype with a few counts. The CDR3 bases are TGTGCCAGCAGCTCCCCTTTCGGTTCGGGAGAGCGCACAGATACGCAGTATTTT. Its protein product is CASSSPFGSGERTDTQYF. The rearrangement uses TRBV5-5 and TRBJ2-3; D is perhaps TRBD2 (6 bases). The length of the CDR3 is 18 residues. Trimming cost V 3 bases and J 1 base, with 21 bases left between them. The V gene's germline CDR1 is SGHKS and CDR2 YYEKEE (reference sequence).

This clonotype came up many times. J is TRBJ2-2 and V is TRBV28; 12 bases are a match to TRBD2. J was trimmed by 3 bases and V by 4 bases; bases with no gene match: 6. Per germline, CDR1 MDHEN and CDR2 SYDVKM. The CDR3 totals 17 residues. The CDR3 DNA sequence: TGTGCCAGCAGTTCCAAAACTAGCGGGAGGTACACCGGGGAGCTGTTTTTT. Translating gives CASSSKTSGRYTGELFF.

V is TRBV7-2 and J is TRBJ1-6, with 8 bases fitting TRBD1. Germline V gene sequence: CDR1 SGHTA, CDR2 FQGNSA. V lost 1 base and J lost 7; bases outside the gene matches: 9. The CDR3 covers 17 residues. The CDR3 region is CASSLVRAQGGNSPLHF. CDR3 nucleotide sequence: TGTGCCAGCAGCTTAGTGAGGGCACAGGGGGGAAATTCACCCCTCCACTTT. Filled out from reference TRBV7-2 and TRBJ1-6, the complete variable domain reads GAGVSQSPSNKVTEKGKDVELRCDPISGHTALYWYRQSLGQGLEFLIYFQGNSAPDKSGLPSDRFSAERTGGSVSTLTIQRTQQEDSAVYLCASSLVRAQGGNSPLHFGNGTRLTVT.

In this sample, this clonotype turned up many times. The chain joins TRBV6-4 to TRBJ2-3, with TRBD2 identical over 8 bases. The CDR3 totals 14 residues. Germline V gene sequence: CDR1 MRHNA, CDR2 SNTAGT. V lost 5 bases and J lost 5; bases outside the gene matches: 6. In nucleotides, the CDR3 is TGTGCCAGCAGTTCCGCGGGGGGAATAGATACGCAGTATTTT. Its protein is CASSSAGGIDTQYF.

The V gene is TRBV20-1, the J gene TRBJ2-1; possible D gene TRBD1, 5 bases. With 6 bases removed from V and 10 bases from J, the gap between germline ends came to 16 bases. This CDR3 has 12 residues. CDR1 is DFQATT, CDR2 SNEGSKA, per germline (reference sequence). CDR3 nucleotides: TGCAGTGCGGGGCCCTTAATTTACGAGCAGTTCTTC. Translating gives CSAGPLIYEQFF.